This T cell receptor beta chain was recorded in a study of T-cell reconstitution after alpha-beta-depleted transplantation in children. Study conclusions and caveats: As was reported, about two months after transplant, alpha-beta T cells came from several hundred expanded graft clones.

This CDR3 region has 14 residues. This clonotype was seen a handful of times. No antigen is known for it. As it was prepared, the TCRbeta library received unique molecular identifiers. TCRdb used MiXCR to reprocess the PCR reads, holding one entry per CDR3 protein. The sample carries roughly 200,000 distinct CDR3 sequences, about a tenth recorded once. Sample: PBMCs, taken before TCRalphabeta/CD19-depleted stem cell transplant. The TCR was taken from a child under two years old with acute myeloid leukemia, due to receive a stem cell transplant. V gene TRBV12-2 combines with J gene TRBJ2-7; the table assigns TRBD2, which was not confirmed against the DNA. TRBV12-2 constitutes a pseudogene. The DNA of the CDR3 is TGTGCAAGTCACAGCTTGAGGGTTAGTTACGAGCAGTACTTC. Residues: CASHSLRVSYEQYF.